Presented here are 6 T cell receptor beta chains from one specimen sequenced in a study of OX40 agonist ivuxolimab in advanced cancers. Assay: immunoSEQ multiplex PCR; the TCRdb copy retains only in-frame clones and omits some. The sample yields tens of thousands of clones, roughly 87% seen once. Sample: CD4+ or CD8+ T cells sorted from blood, taken in a trial of the OX40 agonist ivuxolimab. These receptors all come from an adult with an advanced solid tumor such as melanoma, head and neck, liver or kidney cancer.

The chain links TRBV4-1 to TRBJ2-7; TRBD2 aligns across 12 bases. The CDR3 contains 14 residues. CDR1 is MGHRA and CDR2 is YSYEKL in the germline V gene. The V segment lost 5 bases and the J segment 4 bases; nucleotides outside the gene matches: 3. The chain's CDR3 is CASSTTSGSYEQYF. In nucleotides, the CDR3 is TGCGCCAGCAGCACGACTAGCGGGAGTTACGAGCAGTACTTC.

The chain recombines TRBV11-1 with TRBJ2-6; the match to TRBD1 covers 11 bases. This CDR3 spans 16 amino acids. Trimming at V came to 6 bases and at J to 3 bases, leaving 4 bases not matched to a gene. Germline loops: CDR1 SGHAT, CDR2 FQDESV (reference sequence). The CDR3 region is CASSGQGALGANVLTF. The CDR3 DNA is TGTGCCAGCAGTGGACAGGGGGCGCTTGGGGCCAACGTCCTGACTTTC.

The chain uses TRBV30 and TRBJ2-7; maybe TRBD1 (6 bases). Trimming removed 2 bases at V and 3 bases at J, with 8 bases between. The CDR3 contains 12 residues. Looked up from germline, CDR1 is GTSNPN and CDR2 is SVGIG (reference sequence). The CDR3 region has the DNA TGTGCCTGGAGTCCGGACAGCTACGAGCAGTACTTC. It translates to CAWSPDSYEQYF.

The chain combines TRBV29-1 with TRBJ2-1; 10 nucleotides line up with TRBD2. This CDR3 contains 13 residues. The V segment lost 4 bases and the J segment 12 bases; nucleotides outside the gene matches: 9. Germline V gives CDR1 SQVTM, CDR2 ANQGSEA. The CDR3 nucleotides are TGCAGCGTTGGCCCGGGACTAGCGACGATGCAGTTCTTC. It encodes CSVGPGLATMQFF.

This clone was recorded only once. The V and J genes are TRBV5-1 and TRBJ2-7; 9 bases are a match to TRBD1. The CDR3 runs 14 residues. J was trimmed by 4 bases and V by 2 bases; bases with no gene match: 4. CDR1 and CDR2 (germline): SGHRS, YFSETQ. CDR3 bases: TGCGCCAGCAGCTTAGGGACAGGGCTGTACGAGCAGTACTTC. Translation gives CASSLGTGLYEQYF.

V usage is TRBV11-3 and J usage is TRBJ2-2, with D uncertain. The germline gives CDR1 SGHNT, CDR2 YENEEA. This CDR3 region has 15 residues. V was trimmed by 5 bases and J by 0 bases, leaving 10 bases between them. CDR3 DNA sequence: TGTGCCAGCAGCGATGTAAAGTCGAACACCGGGGAGCTGTTTTTT. Translation: CASSDVKSNTGELFF.